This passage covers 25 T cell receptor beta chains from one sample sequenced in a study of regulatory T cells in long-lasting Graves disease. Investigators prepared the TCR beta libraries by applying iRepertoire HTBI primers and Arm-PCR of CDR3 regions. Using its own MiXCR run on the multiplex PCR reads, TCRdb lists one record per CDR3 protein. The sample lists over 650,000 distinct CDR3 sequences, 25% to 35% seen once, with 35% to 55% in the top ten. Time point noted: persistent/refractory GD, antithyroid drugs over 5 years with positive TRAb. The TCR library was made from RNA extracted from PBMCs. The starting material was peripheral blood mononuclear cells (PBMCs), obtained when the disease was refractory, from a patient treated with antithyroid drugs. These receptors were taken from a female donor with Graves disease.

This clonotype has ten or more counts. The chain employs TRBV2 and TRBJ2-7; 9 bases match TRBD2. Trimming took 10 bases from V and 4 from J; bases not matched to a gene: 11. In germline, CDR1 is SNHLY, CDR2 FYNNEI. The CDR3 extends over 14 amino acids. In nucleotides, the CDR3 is TGTGCCACCTCGACCAGGACTAGCGCTTACGAGCAGTACTTC. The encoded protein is CATSTRTSAYEQYF.

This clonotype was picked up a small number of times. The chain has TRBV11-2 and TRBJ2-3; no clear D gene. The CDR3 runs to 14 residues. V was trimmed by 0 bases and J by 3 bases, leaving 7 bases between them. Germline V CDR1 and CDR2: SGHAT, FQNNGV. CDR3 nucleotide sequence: TGTGCCAGCAGCTTAGAAATCCGAACAGATACGCAGTATTTT. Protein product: CASSLEIRTDTQYF.

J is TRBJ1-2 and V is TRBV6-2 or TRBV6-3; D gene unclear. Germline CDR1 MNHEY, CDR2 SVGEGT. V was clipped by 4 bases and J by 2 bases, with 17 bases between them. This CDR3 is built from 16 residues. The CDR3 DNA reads TGTGCCAGCAGTTTGAGGAGGATCGGTGGGAACTATGGCTACACCTTC. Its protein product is CASSLRRIGGNYGYTF.

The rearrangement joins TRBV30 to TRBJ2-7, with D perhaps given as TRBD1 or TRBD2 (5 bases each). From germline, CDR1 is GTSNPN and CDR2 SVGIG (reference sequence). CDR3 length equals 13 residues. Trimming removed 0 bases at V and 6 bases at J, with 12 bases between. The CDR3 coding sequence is TGTGCCTGGAGTGTACGGGGAGACAGCGAGCAGTACTTC. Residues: CAWSVRGDSEQYF.

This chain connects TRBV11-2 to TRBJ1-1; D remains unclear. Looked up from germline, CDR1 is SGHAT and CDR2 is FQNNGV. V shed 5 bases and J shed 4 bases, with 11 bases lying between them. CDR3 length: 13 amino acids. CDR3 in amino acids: CASSRDIITEAFF. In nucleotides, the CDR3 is TGTGCCAGCAGCCGAGATATCATCACTGAAGCTTTCTTT. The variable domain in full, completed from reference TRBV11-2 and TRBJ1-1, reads EAGVAQSPRYKIIEKRQSVAFWCNPISGHATLYWYQQILGQGPKLLIQFQNNGVVDDSQLPKDRFSAERLKGVDSTLKIQPAKLEDSAVYLCASSRDIITEAFFGQGTRLTVV.

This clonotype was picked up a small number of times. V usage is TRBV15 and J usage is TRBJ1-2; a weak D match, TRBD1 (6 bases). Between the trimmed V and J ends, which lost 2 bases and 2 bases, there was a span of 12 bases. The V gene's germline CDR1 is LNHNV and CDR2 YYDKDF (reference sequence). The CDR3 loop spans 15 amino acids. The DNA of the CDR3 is TGTGCCACCAGCAGACTTTCAGGGGCCAACTATGGCTACACCTTC. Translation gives CATSRLSGANYGYTF.

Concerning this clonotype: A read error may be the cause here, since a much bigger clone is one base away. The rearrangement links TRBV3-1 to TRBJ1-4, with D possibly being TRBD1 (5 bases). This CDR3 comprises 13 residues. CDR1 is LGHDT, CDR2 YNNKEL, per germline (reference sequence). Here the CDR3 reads CASKLGANERLFF. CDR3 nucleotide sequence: TGTGCCAGCAAACTCGGGGCTAATGAAAGACTGTTTTTT.

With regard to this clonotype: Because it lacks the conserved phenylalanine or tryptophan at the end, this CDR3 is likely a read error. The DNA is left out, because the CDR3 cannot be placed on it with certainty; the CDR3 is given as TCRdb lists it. CDR3: CASSSSGNTHEQYI. This rearrangement joins TRBV28 to TRBJ2-7. With termini counted, the CDR3 has 14 amino acids. Germline values: CDR1 MDHEN, CDR2 SYDVKM.

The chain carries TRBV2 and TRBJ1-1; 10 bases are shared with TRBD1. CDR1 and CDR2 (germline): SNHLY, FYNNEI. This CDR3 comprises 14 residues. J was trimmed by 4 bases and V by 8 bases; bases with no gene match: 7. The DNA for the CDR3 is TGTGCCAGCGACAGGGACAGGGGTTTCACTGAAGCTTTCTTT. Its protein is CASDRDRGFTEAFF.

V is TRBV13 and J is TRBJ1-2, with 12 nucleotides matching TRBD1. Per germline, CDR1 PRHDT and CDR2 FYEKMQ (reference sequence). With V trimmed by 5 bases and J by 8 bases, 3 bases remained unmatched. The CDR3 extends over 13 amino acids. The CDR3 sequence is CASSRDRGRGYTF. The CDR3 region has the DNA TGTGCCAGCAGCCGGGACAGGGGGCGAGGCTACACCTTC.

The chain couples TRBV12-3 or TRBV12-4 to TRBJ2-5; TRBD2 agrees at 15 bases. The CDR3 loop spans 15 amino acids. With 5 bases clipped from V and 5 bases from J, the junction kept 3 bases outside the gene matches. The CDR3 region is CASSPGTSGGETQYF. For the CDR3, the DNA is TGTGCCAGCAGTCCCGGGACTAGCGGGGGGGAGACCCAGTACTTC.

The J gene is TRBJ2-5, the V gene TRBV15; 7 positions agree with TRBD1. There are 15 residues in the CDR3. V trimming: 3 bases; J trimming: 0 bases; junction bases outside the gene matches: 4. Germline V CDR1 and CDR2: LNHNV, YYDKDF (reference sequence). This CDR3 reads CATSSPQGYQETQYF. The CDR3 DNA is TGTGCCACCAGCAGTCCACAGGGGTACCAAGAGACCCAGTACTTC.

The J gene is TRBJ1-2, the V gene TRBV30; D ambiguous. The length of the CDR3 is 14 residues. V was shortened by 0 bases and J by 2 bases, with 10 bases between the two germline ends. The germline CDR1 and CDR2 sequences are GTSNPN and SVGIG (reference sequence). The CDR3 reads CAWSVGWRNYGYTF. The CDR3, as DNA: TGTGCCTGGAGTGTCGGGTGGCGGAACTATGGCTACACCTTC.

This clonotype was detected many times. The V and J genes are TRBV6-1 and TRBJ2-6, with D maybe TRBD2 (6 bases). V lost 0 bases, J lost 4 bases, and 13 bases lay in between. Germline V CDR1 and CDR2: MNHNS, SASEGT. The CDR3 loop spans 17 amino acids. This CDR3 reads CASSEARGLSGANVLTF. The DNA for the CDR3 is TGTGCCAGCAGTGAAGCACGAGGACTATCAGGGGCCAACGTCCTGACTTTC.

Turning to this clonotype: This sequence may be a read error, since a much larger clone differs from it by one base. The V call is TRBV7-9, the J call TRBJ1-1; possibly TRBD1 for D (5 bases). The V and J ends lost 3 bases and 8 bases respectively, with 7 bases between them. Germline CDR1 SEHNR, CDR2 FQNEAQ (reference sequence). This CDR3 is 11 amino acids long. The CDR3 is CASSLNREAFF. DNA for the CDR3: TGTGCCAGCAGCTTGAACAGGGAAGCTTTCTTT.

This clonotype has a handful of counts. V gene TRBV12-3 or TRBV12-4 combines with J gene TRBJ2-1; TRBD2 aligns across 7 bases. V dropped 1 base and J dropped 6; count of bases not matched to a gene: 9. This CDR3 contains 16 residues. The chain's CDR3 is CASSLGGLGKSNEQFF. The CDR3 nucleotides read TGTGCCAGCAGTTTAGGAGGACTAGGGAAGAGCAATGAGCAGTTCTTC.

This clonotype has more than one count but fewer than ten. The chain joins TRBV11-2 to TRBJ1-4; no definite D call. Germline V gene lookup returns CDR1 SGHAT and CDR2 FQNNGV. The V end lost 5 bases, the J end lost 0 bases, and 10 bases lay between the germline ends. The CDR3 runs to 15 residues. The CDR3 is CASSRTPATNEKLFF. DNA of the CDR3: TGTGCCAGCAGCCGCACACCGGCAACTAATGAAAAACTGTTTTTT. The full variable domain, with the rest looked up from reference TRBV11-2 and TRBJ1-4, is EAGVAQSPRYKIIEKRQSVAFWCNPISGHATLYWYQQILGQGPKLLIQFQNNGVVDDSQLPKDRFSAERLKGVDSTLKIQPAKLEDSAVYLCASSRTPATNEKLFFGSGTQLSVL.

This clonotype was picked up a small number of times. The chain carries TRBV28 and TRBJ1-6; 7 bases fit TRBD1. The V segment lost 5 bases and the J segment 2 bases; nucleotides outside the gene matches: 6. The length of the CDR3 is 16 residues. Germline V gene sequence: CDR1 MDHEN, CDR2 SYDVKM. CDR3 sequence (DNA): TGTGCCAGCAGTACCAGCCAGGGGGCCTATAATTCACCCCTCCACTTT. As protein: CASSTSQGAYNSPLHF.

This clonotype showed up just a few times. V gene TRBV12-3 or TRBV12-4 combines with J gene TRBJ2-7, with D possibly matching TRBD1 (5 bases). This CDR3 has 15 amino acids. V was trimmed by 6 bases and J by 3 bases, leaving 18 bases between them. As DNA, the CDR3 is TGTGCCAGCAGCGACAGTGGACGGTACTACTACGAGCAGTACTTC. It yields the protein CASSDSGRYYYEQYF.

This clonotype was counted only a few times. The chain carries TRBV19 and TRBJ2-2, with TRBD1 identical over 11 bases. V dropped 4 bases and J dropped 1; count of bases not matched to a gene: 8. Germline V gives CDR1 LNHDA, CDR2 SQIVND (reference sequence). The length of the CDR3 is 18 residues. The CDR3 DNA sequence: TGTGCCAGTAGTAACCGGGACAGGGGGGTACTGAACACCGGGGAGCTGTTTTTT. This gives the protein CASSNRDRGVLNTGELFF.

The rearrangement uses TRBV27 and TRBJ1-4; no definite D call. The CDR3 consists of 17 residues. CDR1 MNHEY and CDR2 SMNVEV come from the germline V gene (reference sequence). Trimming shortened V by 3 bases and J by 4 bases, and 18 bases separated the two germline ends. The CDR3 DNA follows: TGTGCCAGCAGTTTCATAGGCCCTAACCCTTATAATGAAAAACTGTTTTTT. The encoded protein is CASSFIGPNPYNEKLFF.

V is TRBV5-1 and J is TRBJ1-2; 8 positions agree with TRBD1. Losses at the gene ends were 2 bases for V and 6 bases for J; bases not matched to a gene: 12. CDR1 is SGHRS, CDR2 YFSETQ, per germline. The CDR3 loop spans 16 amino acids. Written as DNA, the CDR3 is TGCGCCAGCAGCTTTATTCTACAGGGGGGAACGGATGGCTACACCTTC. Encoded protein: CASSFILQGGTDGYTF.

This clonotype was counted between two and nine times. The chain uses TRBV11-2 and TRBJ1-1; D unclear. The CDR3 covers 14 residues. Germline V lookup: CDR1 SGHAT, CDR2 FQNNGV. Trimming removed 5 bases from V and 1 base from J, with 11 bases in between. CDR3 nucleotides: TGTGCCAGCAGCCCTTTAAGTGGGAACACTGAAGCTTTCTTT. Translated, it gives CASSPLSGNTEAFF.

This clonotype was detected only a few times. The CDR3 protein is CASSIPTGGFGETQYF. The CDR3 DNA sequence: TGTGCCAGCAGTATCCCGACAGGGGGCTTCGGAGAGACCCAGTACTTC. The genes are TRBV12-3 or TRBV12-4 and TRBJ2-5; 10 bases are shared with TRBD1. This CDR3 has 16 amino acids. Losses at the gene ends were 5 bases for V and 4 bases for J; bases not matched to a gene: 10.

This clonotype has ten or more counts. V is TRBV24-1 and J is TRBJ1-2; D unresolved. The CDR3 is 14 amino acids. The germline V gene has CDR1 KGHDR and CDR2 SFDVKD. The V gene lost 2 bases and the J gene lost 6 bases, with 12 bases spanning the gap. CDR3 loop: CATSDSNSVDGYTF. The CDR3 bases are TGTGCCACCAGTGATTCCAACAGCGTGGATGGCTACACCTTC.